The source of this T cell receptor (beta chain) is a study of T-cell memory formation after mild COVID-19. Turning to the study itself: Largely, TCR clusters stayed within a single donor.

Germline loops: CDR1 SGHRS, CDR2 YFSETQ. V shed 0 bases and J shed 7 bases, with 17 bases lying between them. CDR3 length: 15 amino acids. A single record per CDR3 protein comes from TCRdb applying MiXCR to the 5' RACE reads. The sample yields tens of thousands of distinct CDR3 sequences, 25% to 35% seen once. This sequence originates from a man aged 18-30 years who had mild COVID-19 (a few samples of this study predate the infection). Cell type and time point are not known. Sequences were obtained from PBMCs or a T cell subset sorted from them (not recorded which). This chain joins TRBV5-1 and TRBJ2-7; D might be TRBD1 (6 bases). The CDR3 bases are TGCGCCAGCAGCTTGGCACAGGGTTCCCCGGTAGAGCAGTACTTC. This encodes CASSLAQGSPVEQYF.